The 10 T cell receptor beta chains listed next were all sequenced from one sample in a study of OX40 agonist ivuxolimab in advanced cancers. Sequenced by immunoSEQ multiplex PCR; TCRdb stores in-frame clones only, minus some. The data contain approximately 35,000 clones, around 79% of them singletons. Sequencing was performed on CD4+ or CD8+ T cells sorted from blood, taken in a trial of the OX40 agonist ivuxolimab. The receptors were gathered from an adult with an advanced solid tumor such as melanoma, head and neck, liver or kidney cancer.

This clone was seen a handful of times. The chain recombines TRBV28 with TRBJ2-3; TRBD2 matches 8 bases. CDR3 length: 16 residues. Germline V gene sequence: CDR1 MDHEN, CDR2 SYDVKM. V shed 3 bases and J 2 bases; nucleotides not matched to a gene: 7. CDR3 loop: CASSLSAGGPTDTQYF. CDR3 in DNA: TGTGCCAGCAGTTTGTCGGCGGGGGGACCCACAGATACGCAGTATTTT.

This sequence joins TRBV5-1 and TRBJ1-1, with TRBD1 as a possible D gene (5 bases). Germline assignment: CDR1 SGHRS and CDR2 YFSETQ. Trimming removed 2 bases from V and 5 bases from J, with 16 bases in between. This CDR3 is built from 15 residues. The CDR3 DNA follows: TGCGCCAGCAGCTTAGGGGAAAGTCCGCGGACTGAAGCTTTCTTT. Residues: CASSLGESPRTEAFF.

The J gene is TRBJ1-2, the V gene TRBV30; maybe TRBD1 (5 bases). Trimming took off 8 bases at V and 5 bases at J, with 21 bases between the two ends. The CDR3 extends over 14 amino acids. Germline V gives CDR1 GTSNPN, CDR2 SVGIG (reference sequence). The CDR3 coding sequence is TGTGCCGGAAAAATCAGGGACCAGGGATATGGCTACACCTTC. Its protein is CAGKIRDQGYGYTF. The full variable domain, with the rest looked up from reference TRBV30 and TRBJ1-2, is SQTIHQWPATLVQPVGSPLSLECTVEGTSNPNLYWYRQAAGRGLQLLFYSVGIGQISSEVPQNLSASRPQDRQFILSSKKLLLSDSGFYLCAGKIRDQGYGYTFGSGTRLTVV.

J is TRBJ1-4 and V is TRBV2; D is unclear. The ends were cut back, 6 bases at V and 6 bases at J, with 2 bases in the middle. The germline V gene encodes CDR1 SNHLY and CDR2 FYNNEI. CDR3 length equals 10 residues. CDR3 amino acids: CASRDEKLFF. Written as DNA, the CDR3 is TGTGCCAGCAGAGATGAAAAACTGTTTTTT.

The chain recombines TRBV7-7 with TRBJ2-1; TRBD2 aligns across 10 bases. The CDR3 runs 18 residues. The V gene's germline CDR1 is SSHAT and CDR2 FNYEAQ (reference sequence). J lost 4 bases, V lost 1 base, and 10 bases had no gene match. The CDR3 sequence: CASSLEERTSGLYNEQFF. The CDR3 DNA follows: TGTGCCAGCAGCTTAGAAGAGAGGACTAGCGGACTTTACAATGAGCAGTTCTTC.

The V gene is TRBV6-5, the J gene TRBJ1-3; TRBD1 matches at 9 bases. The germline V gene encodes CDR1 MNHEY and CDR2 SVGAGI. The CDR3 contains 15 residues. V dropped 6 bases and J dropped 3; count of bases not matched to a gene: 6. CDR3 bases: TGTGCCAGCAGCTCACAGGGGGCCTTTGGAAACACCATATATTTT. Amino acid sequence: CASSSQGAFGNTIYF.

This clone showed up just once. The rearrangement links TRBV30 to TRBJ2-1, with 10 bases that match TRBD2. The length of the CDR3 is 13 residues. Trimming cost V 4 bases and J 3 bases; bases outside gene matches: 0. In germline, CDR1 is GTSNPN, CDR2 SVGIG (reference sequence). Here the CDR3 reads CAWTSGGYNEQFF. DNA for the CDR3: TGTGCCTGGACTAGCGGGGGCTACAATGAGCAGTTCTTC. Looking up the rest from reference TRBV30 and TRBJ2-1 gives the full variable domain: SQTIHQWPATLVQPVGSPLSLECTVEGTSNPNLYWYRQAAGRGLQLLFYSVGIGQISSEVPQNLSASRPQDRQFILSSKKLLLSDSGFYLCAWTSGGYNEQFFGPGTRLTVL.

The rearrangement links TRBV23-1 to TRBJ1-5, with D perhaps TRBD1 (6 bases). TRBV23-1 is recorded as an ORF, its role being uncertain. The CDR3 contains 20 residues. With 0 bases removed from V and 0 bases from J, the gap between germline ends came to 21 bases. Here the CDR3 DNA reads TGCGCCAGCAGTCAATCTTACAGGGAGCTGGGCATTTGTAGCAATCAGCCCCAGCATTTT. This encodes CASSQSYRELGICSNQPQHF.

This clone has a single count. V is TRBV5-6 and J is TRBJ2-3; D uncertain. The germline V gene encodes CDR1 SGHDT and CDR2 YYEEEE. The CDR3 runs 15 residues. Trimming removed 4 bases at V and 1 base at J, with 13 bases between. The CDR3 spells CASSGILRGTDTQYF. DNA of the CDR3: TGTGCCAGCAGCGGTATTCTCCGGGGCACAGATACGCAGTATTTT.

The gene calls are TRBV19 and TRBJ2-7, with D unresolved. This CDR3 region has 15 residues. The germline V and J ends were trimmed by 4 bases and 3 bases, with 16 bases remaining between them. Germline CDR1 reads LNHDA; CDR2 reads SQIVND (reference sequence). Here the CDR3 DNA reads TGTGCCAGTAGTAATAGTCCCTTTGCGTACTACGAGCAGTACTTC. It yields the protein CASSNSPFAYYEQYF.